This paragraph reports one T cell receptor (beta chain). This CDR3 comprises 13 residues. Germline lookup yields CDR1 SGHNT and CDR2 YYREEE (reference sequence). V dropped 2 bases and J dropped 8 bases, with 11 bases sitting between them. Produced via immunoSEQ multiplex PCR; TCRdb's table is partial and in-frame only. The sample lists a few hundred thousand clones, about 90% occurring once. The data were taken from a study of blood T cell repertoires in COVID-19. The sample consisted of PBMCs or T cells enriched from blood (not recorded which). The chain recombines TRBV5-4 with TRBJ2-1; possible D gene TRBD2, 6 bases. The sequence was obtained from a woman aged 25 to 39 who had recovered from COVID-19. CDR3 residues: CASSFPGGDEQFF. In DNA form, the CDR3 reads TGTGCCAGCAGCTTTCCCGGAGGGGATGAGCAGTTCTTC.